Sequencing of this TCR beta chain was carried out in a study of cytotoxic CD8 clonotypes in ibrutinib-treated CLL. The CDR3 has 16 amino acids. V was pared by 7 bases and J by 1 base, with 11 bases of the junction left unmatched. Germline-derived CDR1 and CDR2 are SGDLS and YYNGEE. Data came from immunoSEQ multiplex PCR; TCRdb stores just in-frame clones and leaves some out. The top ten clones hold 10% to 13% of a sample with some 140,000 clones, around 90% of them seen once. This receptor was taken from a human donor with chronic lymphocytic leukemia. The chain combines TRBV9 with TRBJ2-3; TRBD2 aligns across 8 bases. Sample: PBMCs, taken after 12 months of ibrutinib treatment. Here the CDR3 reads CASSKSRREGTDTQYF. In DNA form, the CDR3 reads TGTGCCAGCTCCAAATCACGGCGGGAGGGCACAGATACGCAGTATTTT.